This T cell receptor beta chain stems from a study of control samples from healthy donors and cancer patients. Trimming at V came to 6 bases and at J to 0 bases, leaving 7 bases not matched to a gene. The germline V gene has CDR1 SQVTM and CDR2 ANQGSEA. The CDR3 runs 14 residues. Produced via immunoSEQ multiplex PCR; TCRdb's table is partial and in-frame only. The sample carries over 150,000 clones, 90% to 95% recorded once. The TCR comes from a man in his sixties with colorectal cancer. V usage is TRBV29-1 and J usage is TRBJ1-2; TRBD1 matches at 7 bases. The sample taken for sequencing was PBMCs. The DNA for the CDR3 is TGCAGCGTAGCCGAGGGGGCCTCTAACTATGGCTACACCTTC. Its translation is CSVAEGASNYGYTF.